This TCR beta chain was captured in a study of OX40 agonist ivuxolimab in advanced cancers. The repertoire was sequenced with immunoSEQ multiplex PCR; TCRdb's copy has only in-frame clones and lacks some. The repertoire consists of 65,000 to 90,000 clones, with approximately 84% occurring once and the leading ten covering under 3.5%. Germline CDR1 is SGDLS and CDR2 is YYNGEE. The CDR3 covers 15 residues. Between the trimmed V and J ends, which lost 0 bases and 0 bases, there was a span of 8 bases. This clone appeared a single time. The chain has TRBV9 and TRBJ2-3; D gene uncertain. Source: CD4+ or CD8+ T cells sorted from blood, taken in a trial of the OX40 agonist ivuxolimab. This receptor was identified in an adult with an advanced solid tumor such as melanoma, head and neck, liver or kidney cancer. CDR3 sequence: CASSVGVGSTDTQYF. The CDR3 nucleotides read TGTGCCAGCAGCGTAGGGGTTGGTAGCACAGATACGCAGTATTTT.